This TCR beta chain originates from a study of beta chain features in type 1 diabetes. The study's findings and limits: TCRB CDR3s from Type 1 diabetes patients were moderately but significantly shorter in all four CD4+ subsets.

V lost 4 bases and J 5 bases, leaving 9 bases between the germline ends. The CDR3 is 12 residues long. The V gene's germline CDR1 is SNHLY and CDR2 FYNNEI. Reverse transcribing all isolated RNA meant expressed TCRB transcripts were sequenced. This table comes from immunoSEQ multiplex PCR, and its TCRdb copy is limited to in-frame clones, with some not included. The sample lists hundreds of thousands of clones; roughly 11% were seen once. With respect to this clone: Its matching antigen is unknown.

The sequenced sample consisted of naive CD4+ T cells from blood. This sequence originates from a man aged 30 to 39 with type 1 diabetes. This chain connects TRBV2 to TRBJ2-7; weak D call: TRBD1 (5 bases). The CDR3, as DNA: TGTGCCAGCAGTGGGGCAGGGAACGAGCAGTACTTC. Protein product: CASSGAGNEQYF.